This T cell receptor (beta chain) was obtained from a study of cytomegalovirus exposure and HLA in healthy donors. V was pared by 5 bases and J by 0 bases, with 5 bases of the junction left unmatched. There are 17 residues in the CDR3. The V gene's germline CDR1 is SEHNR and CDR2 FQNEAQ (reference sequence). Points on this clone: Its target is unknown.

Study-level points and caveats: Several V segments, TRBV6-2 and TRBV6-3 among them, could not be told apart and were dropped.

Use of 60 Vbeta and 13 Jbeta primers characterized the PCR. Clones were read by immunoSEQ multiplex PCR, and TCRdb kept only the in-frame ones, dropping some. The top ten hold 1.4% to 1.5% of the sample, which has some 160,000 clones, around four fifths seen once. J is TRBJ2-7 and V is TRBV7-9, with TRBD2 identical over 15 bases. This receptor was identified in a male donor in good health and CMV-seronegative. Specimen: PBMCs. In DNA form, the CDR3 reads TGTGCCAGCAGCACCCCGGGACTAGCGGGAGGCTCCTACGAGCAGTACTTC. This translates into CASSTPGLAGGSYEQYF.